The rows below give T cell receptor beta chains drawn from one sample of a study of radiotherapy plus CTLA-4 blockade in lung cancer. Only in-frame clones appear in the TCRdb table, and some are missing; sequencing was by immunoSEQ multiplex PCR. The sample has more than 80,000 clones; 70% to 90% are singletons. The specimen comprised peripheral blood, sampled from a patient treated with radiotherapy plus ipilimumab. The origin of the receptors is a human donor with non-small cell lung cancer that progressed on radiotherapy plus ipilimumab. Some clones in this sample may be carry-over from other donors' samples. The conserved cysteine and the conserved F or W are not part of the CDR3 here. The D gene is left open where the match is weak.

cdr3_aa: ASSFGGGNTEAF
v_call: TRBV5-1
j_call: TRBJ1-1
d_call: -

cdr3_aa: ASSLGSPPFTDTQY
v_call: TRBV7-9
j_call: TRBJ2-3
d_call: -

cdr3_aa: ASSIRRNQPQH
v_call: TRBV19
j_call: TRBJ1-5
d_call: -

cdr3_aa: ASSGGQGRTDTQY
v_call: TRBV25-1
j_call: TRBJ2-3
d_call: TRBD1

cdr3_aa: ASSQGRGRNQPQH
v_call: TRBV4-3
j_call: TRBJ1-5
d_call: -

cdr3_aa: ASSPPQQIANYGYT
v_call: TRBV18
j_call: TRBJ1-2
d_call: -

cdr3_aa: ASGVTGVETQY
v_call: TRBV12-5
j_call: TRBJ2-5
d_call: TRBD1

cdr3_aa: ASSLATSGGVRY
v_call: TRBV7-2
j_call: TRBJ2-5
d_call: TRBD2

cdr3_aa: ASSRPTRSGDYEQY
v_call: TRBV9
j_call: TRBJ2-7
d_call: -

cdr3_aa: ASSFYRGAGNTIY
v_call: TRBV7-2
j_call: TRBJ1-3
d_call: TRBD1

cdr3_aa: ASSFIDGQGGYT
v_call: TRBV28
j_call: TRBJ1-2
d_call: -

cdr3_aa: ASSFNTGELF
v_call: TRBV7-9
j_call: TRBJ2-2
d_call: -

cdr3_aa: ASSLGSVVNTEAF
v_call: TRBV7-2
j_call: TRBJ1-1
d_call: -

cdr3_aa: ASSQVGLAGGMDTQY
v_call: TRBV4-2
j_call: TRBJ2-3
d_call: TRBD2